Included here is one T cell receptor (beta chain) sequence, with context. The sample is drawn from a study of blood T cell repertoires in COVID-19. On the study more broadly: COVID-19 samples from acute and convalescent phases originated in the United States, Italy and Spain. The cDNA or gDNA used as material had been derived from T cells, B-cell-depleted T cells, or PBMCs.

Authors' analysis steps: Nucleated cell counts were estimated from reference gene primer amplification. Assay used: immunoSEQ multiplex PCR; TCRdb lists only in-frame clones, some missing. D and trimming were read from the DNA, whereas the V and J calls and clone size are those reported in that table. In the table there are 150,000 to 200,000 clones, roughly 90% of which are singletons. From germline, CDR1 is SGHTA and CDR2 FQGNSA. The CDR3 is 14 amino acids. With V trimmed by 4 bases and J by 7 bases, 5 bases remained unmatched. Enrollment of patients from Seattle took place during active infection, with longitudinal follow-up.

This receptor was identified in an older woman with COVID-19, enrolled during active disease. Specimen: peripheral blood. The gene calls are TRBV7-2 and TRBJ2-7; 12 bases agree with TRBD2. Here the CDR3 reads CASSSTSGRREQYF. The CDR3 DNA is TGTGCCAGCAGCTCCACTAGCGGGAGGAGGGAGCAGTACTTC. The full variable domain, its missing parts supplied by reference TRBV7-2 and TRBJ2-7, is GAGVSQSPSNKVTEKGKDVELRCDPISGHTALYWYRQSLGQGLEFLIYFQGNSAPDKSGLPSDRFSAERTGGSVSTLTIQRTQQEDSAVYLCASSSTSGRREQYFGPGTRLTVT.